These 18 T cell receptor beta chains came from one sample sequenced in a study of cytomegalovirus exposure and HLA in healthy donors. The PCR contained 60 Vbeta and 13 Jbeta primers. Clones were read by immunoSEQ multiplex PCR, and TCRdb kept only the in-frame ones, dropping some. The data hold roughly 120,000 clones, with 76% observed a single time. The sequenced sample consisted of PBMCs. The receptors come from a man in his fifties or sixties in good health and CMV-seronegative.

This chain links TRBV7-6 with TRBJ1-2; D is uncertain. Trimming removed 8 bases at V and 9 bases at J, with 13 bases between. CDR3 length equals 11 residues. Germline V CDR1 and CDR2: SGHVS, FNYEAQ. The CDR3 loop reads CASGDFDSYTF. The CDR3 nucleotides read TGTGCCAGCGGTGACTTCGATAGCTACACCTTC.

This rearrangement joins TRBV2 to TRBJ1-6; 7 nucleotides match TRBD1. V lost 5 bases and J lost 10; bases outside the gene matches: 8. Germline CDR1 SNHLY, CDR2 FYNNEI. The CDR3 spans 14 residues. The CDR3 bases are TGTGCCAGCAGTCCTGGACAGGCGCAGTCACCCCTCCACTTT. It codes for CASSPGQAQSPLHF.

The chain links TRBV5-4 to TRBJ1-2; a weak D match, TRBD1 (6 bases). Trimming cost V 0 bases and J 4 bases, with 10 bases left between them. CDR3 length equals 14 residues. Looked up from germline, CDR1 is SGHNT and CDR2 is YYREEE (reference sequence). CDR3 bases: TGTGCCAGCAGCTTGGTGGGGGCGAGCTATGGCTACACCTTC. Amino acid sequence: CASSLVGASYGYTF.

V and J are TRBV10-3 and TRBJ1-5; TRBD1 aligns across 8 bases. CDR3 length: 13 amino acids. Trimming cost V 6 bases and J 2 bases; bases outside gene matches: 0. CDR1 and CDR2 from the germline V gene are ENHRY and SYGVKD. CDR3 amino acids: CAIRDRGNQPQHF. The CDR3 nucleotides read TGTGCCATCAGGGACAGGGGCAATCAGCCCCAGCATTTT.

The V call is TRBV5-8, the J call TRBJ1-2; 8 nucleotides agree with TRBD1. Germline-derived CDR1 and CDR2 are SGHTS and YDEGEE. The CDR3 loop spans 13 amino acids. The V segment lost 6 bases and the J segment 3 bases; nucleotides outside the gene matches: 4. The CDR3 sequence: CASTGQGHYGYTF. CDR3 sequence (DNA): TGTGCCAGCACCGGACAGGGCCACTATGGCTACACCTTC.

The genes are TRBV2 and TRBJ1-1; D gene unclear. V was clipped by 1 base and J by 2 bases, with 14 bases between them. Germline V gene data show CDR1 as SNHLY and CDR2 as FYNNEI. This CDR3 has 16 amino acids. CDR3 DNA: TGTGCCAGCAGTGAAGGAAGGGCGGGGTTTAACACTGAAGCTTTCTTT. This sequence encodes CASSEGRAGFNTEAFF.

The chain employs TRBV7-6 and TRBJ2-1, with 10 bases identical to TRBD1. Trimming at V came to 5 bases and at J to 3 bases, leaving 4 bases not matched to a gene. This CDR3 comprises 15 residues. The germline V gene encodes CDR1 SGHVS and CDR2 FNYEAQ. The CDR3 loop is CASSAGQGVYNEQFF. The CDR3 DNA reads TGTGCCAGCAGCGCCGGACAGGGGGTCTACAATGAGCAGTTCTTC.

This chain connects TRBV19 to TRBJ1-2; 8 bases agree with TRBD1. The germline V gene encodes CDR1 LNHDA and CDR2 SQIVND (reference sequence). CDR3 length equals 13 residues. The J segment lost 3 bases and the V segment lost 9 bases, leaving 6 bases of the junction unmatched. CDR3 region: CASRPGGDYGYTF. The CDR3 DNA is TGTGCCAGCCGACCAGGGGGCGACTATGGCTACACCTTC. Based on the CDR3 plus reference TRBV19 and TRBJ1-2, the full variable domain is DGGITQSPKYLFRKEGQNVTLSCEQNLNHDAMYWYRQDPGQGLRLIYYSQIVNDFQKGDIAEGYSVSREKKESFPLTVTSAQKNPTAFYLCASRPGGDYGYTFGSGTRLTVV.

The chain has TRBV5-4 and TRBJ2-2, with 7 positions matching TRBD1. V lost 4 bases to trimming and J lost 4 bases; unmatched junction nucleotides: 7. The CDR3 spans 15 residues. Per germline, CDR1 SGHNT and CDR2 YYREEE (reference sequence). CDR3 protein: CASSGQAGSTGELFF. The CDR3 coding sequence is TGTGCCAGCAGCGGACAGGCAGGGAGCACCGGGGAGCTGTTTTTT.

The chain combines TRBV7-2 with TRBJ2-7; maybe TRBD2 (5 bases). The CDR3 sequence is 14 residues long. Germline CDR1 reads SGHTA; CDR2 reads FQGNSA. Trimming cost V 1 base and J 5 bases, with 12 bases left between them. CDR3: CASSLGWGAHEQYF. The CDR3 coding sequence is TGTGCCAGCAGCTTAGGGTGGGGAGCCCACGAGCAGTACTTC.

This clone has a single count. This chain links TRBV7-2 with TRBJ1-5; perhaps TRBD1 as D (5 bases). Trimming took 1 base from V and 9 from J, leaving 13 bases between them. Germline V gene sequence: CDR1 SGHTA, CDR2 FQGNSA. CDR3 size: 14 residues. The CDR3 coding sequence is TGTGCCAGCAGCTTAGACGCGTCAGGGCGGCCCCAGCATTTT. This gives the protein CASSLDASGRPQHF.

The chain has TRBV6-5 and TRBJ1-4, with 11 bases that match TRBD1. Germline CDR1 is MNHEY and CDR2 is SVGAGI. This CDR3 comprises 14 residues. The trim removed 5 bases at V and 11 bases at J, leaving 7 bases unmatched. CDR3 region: CASSEDRGREKLFF. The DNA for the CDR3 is TGTGCCAGCAGTGAGGACAGGGGGCGCGAGAAACTGTTTTTT.

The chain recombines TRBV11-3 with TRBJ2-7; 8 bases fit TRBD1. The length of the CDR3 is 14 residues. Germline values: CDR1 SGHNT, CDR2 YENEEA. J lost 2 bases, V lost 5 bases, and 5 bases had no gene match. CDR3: CASSPGTGPYEQYF. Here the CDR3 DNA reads TGTGCCAGCAGCCCGGGGACAGGCCCCTACGAGCAGTACTTC.

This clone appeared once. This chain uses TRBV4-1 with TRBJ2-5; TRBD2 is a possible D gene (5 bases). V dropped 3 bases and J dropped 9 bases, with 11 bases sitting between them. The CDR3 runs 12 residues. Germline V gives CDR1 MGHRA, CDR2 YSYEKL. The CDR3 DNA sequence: TGCGCCAGCAGCCAGGCTGGGGAGTCCCAGTACTTC. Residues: CASSQAGESQYF.

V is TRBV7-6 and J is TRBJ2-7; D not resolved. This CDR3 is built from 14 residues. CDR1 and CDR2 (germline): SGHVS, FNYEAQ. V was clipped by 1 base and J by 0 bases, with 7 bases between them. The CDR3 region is CASSLEPVSYEQYF. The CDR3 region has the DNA TGTGCCAGCAGCTTAGAACCAGTCTCCTACGAGCAGTACTTC.

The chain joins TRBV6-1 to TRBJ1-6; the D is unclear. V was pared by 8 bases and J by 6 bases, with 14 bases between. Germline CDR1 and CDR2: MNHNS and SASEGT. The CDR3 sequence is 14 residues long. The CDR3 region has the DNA TGTGCCAGCTCACAACGCCAGGCTAATTCACCCCTCCACTTT. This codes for CASSQRQANSPLHF.

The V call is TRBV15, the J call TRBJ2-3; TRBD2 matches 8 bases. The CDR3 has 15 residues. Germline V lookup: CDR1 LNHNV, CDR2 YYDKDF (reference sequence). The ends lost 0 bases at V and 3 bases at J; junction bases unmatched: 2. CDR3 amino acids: CATSREGTSTDTQYF. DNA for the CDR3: TGTGCCACCAGCAGAGAGGGGACTAGTACAGATACGCAGTATTTT.

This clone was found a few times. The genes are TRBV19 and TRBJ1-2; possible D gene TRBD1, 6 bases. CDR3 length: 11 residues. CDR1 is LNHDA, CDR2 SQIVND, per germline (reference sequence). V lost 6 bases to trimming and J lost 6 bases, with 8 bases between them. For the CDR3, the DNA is TGTGCCAGTAGACAGGGTAATGGCTACACCTTC. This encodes CASRQGNGYTF.